This T cell receptor (beta chain) was profiled in a study of blood T cell repertoires in COVID-19. For the study at large: Specimens from acute and convalescent COVID-19 originated in the United States, Italy and Spain.

The CDR3 covers 14 residues. The germline gives CDR1 SGHTA, CDR2 FQGTGA. The J segment lost 1 base and the V segment lost 5 bases, leaving 4 bases of the junction unmatched. TCRdb's table, derived via immunoSEQ multiplex PCR, lists solely in-frame clones and lacks some. The table includes 45,000 to 65,000 clones, roughly 90% detected once. This TCR was recovered from a human donor in a cohort sampled during active COVID-19. What was sequenced was peripheral blood. The chain is built from TRBV7-3 and TRBJ1-1; 7 bases are a match to TRBD1. The CDR3 reads CASSPGDRNTEAFF. CDR3 DNA: TGTGCCAGCAGCCCCGGGGACAGGAACACTGAAGCTTTCTTT.